These 25 T cell receptor beta chains originate from one sample sequenced in a study of shared clonotypes between healthy human individuals. Repertoires were generated with immunoSEQ multiplex PCR, while TCRdb's copy carries only in-frame clones and drops some. The table lists over 850,000 clones, around 78% of them singletons. Input material: memory CD4+ T cells from PBMCs. The subset denotes: CD45RA-negative fraction. These receptors originate from a man aged 18 to 35 in good health. Some clones in this sample may be carry-over from other donors' samples.

V gene TRBV2 combines with J gene TRBJ2-1; 12 positions agree with TRBD2. The CDR3 sequence is 17 residues long. Germline CDR1 reads SNHLY; CDR2 reads FYNNEI. Losses at the gene ends were 8 bases for V and 0 bases for J; bases not matched to a gene: 8. CDR3 sequence reads: CASSRETSGSSYNEQFF. The CDR3 DNA is TGTGCCAGCTCTAGGGAGACTAGCGGGAGCTCCTACAATGAGCAGTTCTTC. The full variable domain, with the rest looked up from reference TRBV2 and TRBJ2-1, is EPEVTQTPSHQVTQMGQEVILRCVPISNHLYFYWYRQILGQKVEFLVSFYNNEISEKSEIFDDQFSVERPDGSNFTLKIRSTKLEDSAMYFCASSRETSGSSYNEQFFGPGTRLTVL.

Many counts were recorded for this clone. J is TRBJ1-4 and V is TRBV7-3; the match to TRBD1 covers 9 bases. Trimming at V came to 5 bases and at J to 2 bases, leaving 15 bases not matched to a gene. The CDR3 contains 19 residues. The germline CDR1 and CDR2 sequences are SGHTA and FQGTGA. As DNA, the CDR3 is TGTGCCAGCAGCCCCCGGGACAGGGTACCTCTAGTGACTAATGAAAAACTGTTTTTT. Its protein is CASSPRDRVPLVTNEKLFF.

As regards this clone: Distinct nucleotide sequences in the sample also encode this CDR3. V usage is TRBV30 and J usage is TRBJ1-3; unclear D gene. The germline gives CDR1 GTSNPN, CDR2 SVGIG (reference sequence). Deletions cut 0 bases from V and 0 bases from J, with 12 bases between. This CDR3 comprises 16 residues. The CDR3 here is CAWSVPRSSSGNTIYF. The DNA of the CDR3 is TGTGCCTGGAGTGTTCCCCGTTCGAGCTCTGGAAACACCATATATTTT.

The CDR3 DNA reads TGTGCCAGCAGTAAACAGGGGGCGAGCTCCTACAATGAGCAGTTCTTC. Translated, it gives CASSKQGASSYNEQFF. The J gene is TRBJ2-1, the V gene TRBV6-4, with 9 nucleotides matching TRBD1. V trimming: 5 bases; J trimming: 0 bases; junction bases outside the gene matches: 5. There are 16 residues in the CDR3. The germline V gene encodes CDR1 MRHNA and CDR2 SNTAGT.

The chain has TRBV18 and TRBJ1-2; weak D call: TRBD1 (5 bases). The CDR3 has 13 amino acids. Germline V gene sequence: CDR1 KGHSH, CDR2 LQKENI. Trimming shortened V by 2 bases and J by 4 bases, and 8 bases separated the two germline ends. CDR3 nucleotides: TGTGCCAGCTCACCAGGGGCCAGCTATGGCTACACCTTC. Encoded protein: CASSPGASYGYTF.

This clone was detected ten times or more. V usage is TRBV5-6 and J usage is TRBJ2-7; 10 bases fit TRBD2. There are 15 residues in the CDR3. J lost 4 bases, V lost 4 bases, and 8 bases had no gene match. Germline CDR1 reads SGHDT; CDR2 reads YYEEEE. DNA for the CDR3: TGTGCCAGCAGCCCTTCTAGCGGGAGTCGGTACGAGCAGTACTTC. Translated, it gives CASSPSSGSRYEQYF.

This rearrangement joins TRBV6-1 to TRBJ1-2; D unclear. The CDR3 is 14 amino acids. Looked up from germline, CDR1 is MNHNS and CDR2 is SASEGT. Trimming pared 6 bases from V and 5 bases from J, leaving 16 bases between. This CDR3 is CASSKDGPWYGYTF. The CDR3 nucleotides are TGTGCCAGCAGCAAAGACGGCCCGTGGTATGGCTACACCTTC.

The chain is built from TRBV9 and TRBJ2-3; TRBD1 or TRBD2 may be the D gene (5 bases each). This CDR3 has 12 residues. Looked up from germline, CDR1 is SGDLS and CDR2 is YYNGEE. Deletions cut 5 bases from V and 12 bases from J, with 16 bases between. This CDR3 is CASSLGTNSQYF. The DNA of the CDR3 is TGTGCCAGCAGTCTAGGGACCAATTCCCAGTATTTT.

The gene calls are TRBV10-3 and TRBJ2-3; 10 nucleotides agree with TRBD2. Germline V gene lookup returns CDR1 ENHRY and CDR2 SYGVKD. The CDR3 contains 16 residues. V shed 6 bases, J shed 4 bases, and the junction held 10 bases outside the gene matches. The CDR3 sequence: CAIRPASGSLSDTQYF. In DNA, the CDR3 is TGTGCCATCAGGCCTGCTAGCGGGAGTCTCTCAGATACGCAGTATTTT.

This chain uses TRBV6-5 with TRBJ1-4; D is uncertain. Germline V lookup: CDR1 MNHEY, CDR2 SVGAGI. The CDR3 covers 11 residues. V lost 9 bases to trimming and J lost 7 bases, with 9 bases between them. The DNA for the CDR3 is TGTGCCAGTGGAAACGGTGAAAAACTGTTTTTT. This sequence encodes CASGNGEKLFF.

V is TRBV7-9 and J is TRBJ1-4; 12 bases are shared with TRBD1. Germline V gives CDR1 SEHNR, CDR2 FQNEAQ (reference sequence). J gave up 7 bases and V 5 bases, and 11 bases lay outside the gene matches. The CDR3 totals 17 residues. CDR3 sequence: CASSQGTGGAGGEKLFF. The DNA for the CDR3 is TGTGCCAGCAGCCAGGGGACAGGGGGCGCCGGGGGTGAAAAACTGTTTTTT.

The chain employs TRBV19 and TRBJ2-1; a weak D match, TRBD2 (6 bases). CDR1 is LNHDA and CDR2 is SQIVND in the germline V gene (reference sequence). This CDR3 comprises 16 residues. V shed 1 base and J shed 3 bases, with 13 bases lying between them. This CDR3 is CASSIARTMYYNEQFF. The CDR3 nucleotides are TGTGCCAGTAGTATAGCGAGGACTATGTACTACAATGAGCAGTTCTTC.

The J gene is TRBJ2-3, the V gene TRBV20-1; D gene ambiguous. CDR1 DFQATT and CDR2 SNEGSKA come from the germline V gene (reference sequence). The CDR3 covers 11 residues. The CDR3 spells CSLAPPDTQYF. The CDR3 DNA is TGCAGCCTGGCCCCCCCAGATACGCAGTATTTT.

This clone was detected a few times. This sequence joins TRBV6-6 and TRBJ2-2; D remains ambiguous. This CDR3 is built from 11 residues. Germline loops: CDR1 MNHNY, CDR2 SVGAGI (reference sequence). Trimming removed 3 bases from V and 7 bases from J, with 3 bases in between. The CDR3: CASSYVGELFF. In DNA form, the CDR3 reads TGTGCCAGCAGTTATGTCGGGGAGCTGTTTTTT.

The J gene is TRBJ2-7, the V gene TRBV14; D might be TRBD2 (5 bases). The CDR3 totals 14 residues. V was cut by 4 bases and J by 5 bases, with 15 bases left in between. Germline CDR1 reads SGHDN; CDR2 reads FVKESK. The CDR3 DNA sequence: TGTGCCAGCAGCCTTCGGGGAGTTCTGGACGAGCAGTACTTC. Amino acid sequence: CASSLRGVLDEQYF.

This clone was counted between two and nine times. The chain links TRBV27 to TRBJ1-2; maybe TRBD1 (6 bases). CDR3 size: 15 residues. Germline values: CDR1 MNHEY, CDR2 SMNVEV (reference sequence). V lost 6 bases to trimming and J lost 4 bases, with 18 bases between them. DNA for the CDR3: TGTGCCAGCAGCCCCACAGGGTCCCAGGTCTATGGCTACACCTTC. This translates into CASSPTGSQVYGYTF.

Here the CDR3 DNA reads TGTGCCTCTCAGACAGGGAGATTCACAGATACGCAGTATTTT. This gives the protein CASQTGRFTDTQYF. The genes are TRBV30 and TRBJ2-3; TRBD1 aligns across 7 bases. After removal of 7 bases from V and 2 bases from J, the junction contained 9 bases not matched to a gene. The CDR3 runs to 14 residues. Looked up from germline, CDR1 is GTSNPN and CDR2 is SVGIG (reference sequence).

This clone appeared a single time. The genes are TRBV28 and TRBJ2-7; 12 bases agree with TRBD2. The V and J ends lost 4 bases and 5 bases, in that order; junction bases with no gene match: 9. The CDR3 is 16 amino acids. Per germline, CDR1 MDHEN and CDR2 SYDVKM. This CDR3 reads CASSSSRLAGVDEQYF. CDR3 bases: TGTGCCAGCAGTTCCTCTCGACTAGCGGGAGTGGACGAGCAGTACTTC.

This clone was counted a few times. CDR3 DNA: TGTGCCAGCACAAGAGACCCGGGACAGGAGTCCGGCTACACCTTC. This translates into CASTRDPGQESGYTF. This chain links TRBV6-1 with TRBJ1-2; 8 bases agree with TRBD1. J gave up 8 bases and V 7 bases, and 15 bases lay outside the gene matches. CDR1 MNHNS and CDR2 SASEGT come from the germline V gene. The CDR3 runs 15 residues.

This chain uses TRBV27 with TRBJ1-5; D perhaps matches TRBD1 (5 bases). With 5 bases removed from V and 3 bases from J, the gap between germline ends came to 11 bases. The CDR3 is made up of 14 amino acids. CDR1 is MNHEY and CDR2 is SMNVEV in the germline V gene (reference sequence). The CDR3 DNA follows: TGTGCCAGCAGTCCCGACAGTCCCAATCAGCCCCAGCATTTT. It specifies CASSPDSPNQPQHF.

J is TRBJ2-7 and V is TRBV5-8; a weak D match, TRBD2 (6 bases). Germline V lookup: CDR1 SGHTS, CDR2 YDEGEE. There are 13 residues in the CDR3. V was trimmed by 4 bases and J by 4 bases, leaving 12 bases between them. CDR3 residues: CASSLGLLYEQYF. CDR3 sequence (DNA): TGTGCCAGCAGCCTGGGACTTTTATACGAGCAGTACTTC.

J is TRBJ2-7 and V is TRBV4-3, with 12 bases aligning to TRBD2. Per germline, CDR1 LGHNA and CDR2 YSLEER. This CDR3 has 15 residues. Trimming removed 0 bases from V and 6 bases from J; junction bases left unmatched: 3. CDR3: CASSQDTGLAGEQYF. CDR3 nucleotide sequence: TGCGCCAGCAGCCAAGATACGGGACTAGCGGGCGAGCAGTACTTC.

This clone was recorded a few times. V usage is TRBV25-1 and J usage is TRBJ1-1; 7 nucleotides align to TRBD1. V was clipped by 5 bases and J by 1 base; unmatched bases: 7. The CDR3 is 15 amino acids. Germline V gives CDR1 MGHDK, CDR2 SYGVNS. CDR3 sequence reads: CASSNRGTANTEAFF. Here the CDR3 DNA reads TGTGCCAGCAGTAACCGAGGGACAGCGAACACTGAAGCTTTCTTT.

This clone was counted many times. The chain combines TRBV19 with TRBJ2-7; TRBD2 matches 8 bases. Germline assignment: CDR1 LNHDA and CDR2 SQIVND (reference sequence). V was clipped by 3 bases and J by 6 bases; unmatched bases: 13. The CDR3 loop spans 16 amino acids. Here the CDR3 reads CASSIWRPGLGREQYF. In DNA form, the CDR3 reads TGTGCCAGTAGTATTTGGAGACCGGGACTAGGTCGCGAGCAGTACTTC.

The gene calls are TRBV6-1 and TRBJ2-1, with D tentatively TRBD1 (5 bases). Germline assignment: CDR1 MNHNS and CDR2 SASEGT. Trimming pared 6 bases from V and 5 bases from J, leaving 11 bases between. This CDR3 spans 13 amino acids. The CDR3, as DNA: TGTGCCAGCAGGGTGACAGTAAACAATGAGCAGTTCTTC. Residues: CASRVTVNNEQFF.